This T cell receptor beta chain comes out of a study of OX40 agonist ivuxolimab in advanced cancers. Overall study: The study treated patients with ivuxolimab, an agonistic anti-OX40 (CD134) antibody. Overall study results and limits: Not determined was the antigen specificity of the expanded peripheral T cells. Normalized expansion of T-cell clones was also low for some nonresponders.

For this clone: Its matching antigen is unknown.

The assay was immunoSEQ multiplex PCR, and TCRdb's table has in-frame clones only and misses some. This table holds around 100,000 clones, about 91% found once. CDR1 MNHEY and CDR2 SMNVEV come from the germline V gene (reference sequence). Deletions cut 8 bases from V and 0 bases from J, with 13 bases between. This CDR3 comprises 15 residues. Autoimmune disease history or systemic immunosuppression led to patients being barred. The sequence derives from an adult with an advanced solid tumor such as melanoma, head and neck, liver or kidney cancer. The sequences come from CD4+ or CD8+ T cells sorted from blood, collected in a trial of the OX40 agonist ivuxolimab. V is TRBV27 and J is TRBJ1-4; D call uncertain. DNA of the CDR3: TGTGCCAGCCGTAAATTCGACGCAACTAATGAAAAACTGTTTTTT. This translates into CASRKFDATNEKLFF.